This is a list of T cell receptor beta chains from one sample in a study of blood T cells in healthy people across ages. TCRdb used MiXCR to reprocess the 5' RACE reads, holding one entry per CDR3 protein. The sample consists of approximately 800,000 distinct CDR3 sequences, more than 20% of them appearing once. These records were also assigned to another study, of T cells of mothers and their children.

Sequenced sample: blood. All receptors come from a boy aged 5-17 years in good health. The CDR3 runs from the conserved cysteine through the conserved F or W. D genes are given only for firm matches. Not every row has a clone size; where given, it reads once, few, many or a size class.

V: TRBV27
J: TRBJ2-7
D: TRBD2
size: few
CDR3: CASSSLAGYLNEQYF
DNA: TGTGCCAGCAGTTCTCTAGCGGGATATCTCAACGAGCAGTACTTC

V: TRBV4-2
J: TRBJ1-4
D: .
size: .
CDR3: CASSQLSWTANATNEKLFF
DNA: TGTGCCAGCAGCCAACTATCCTGGACAGCTAATGCAACTAATGAAAAACTGTTTTTT

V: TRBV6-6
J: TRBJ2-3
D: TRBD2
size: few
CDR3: CASSYSRAGGKDTQYF
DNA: TGTGCCAGCAGTTACTCGCGAGCGGGAGGAAAAGATACGCAGTATTTT

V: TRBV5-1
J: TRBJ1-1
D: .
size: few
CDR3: CASKVLGTEAFF
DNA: TGCGCCAGCAAAGTCTTGGGCACTGAAGCTTTCTTT

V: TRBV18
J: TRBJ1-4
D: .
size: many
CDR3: CASSPRDGKLFF
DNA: TGTGCCAGCTCACCAAGGGACGGAAAACTGTTTTTT

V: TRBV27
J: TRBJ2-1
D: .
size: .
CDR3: CASSRRIDEQFF
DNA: TGTGCCAGCAGTCGTCGGATCGATGAGCAGTTCTTC

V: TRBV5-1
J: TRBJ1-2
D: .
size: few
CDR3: CASSLEGANYGYTF
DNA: TGCGCCAGCAGCTTGGAGGGGGCTAACTATGGCTACACCTTC

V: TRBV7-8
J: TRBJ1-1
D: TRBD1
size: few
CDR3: CASSLAGSGDRATFF
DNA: TGTGCCAGCAGCTTAGCGGGATCCGGGGACAGGGCAACTTTCTTT

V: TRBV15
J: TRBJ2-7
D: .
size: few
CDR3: CATSRVVVAGATYEQYF
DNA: TGTGCCACCAGCAGAGTGGTCGTTGCGGGGGCGACCTACGAGCAGTACTTC

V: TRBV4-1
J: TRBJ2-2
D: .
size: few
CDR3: CASSQVNLVATGELFF
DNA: TGCGCCAGCAGCCAAGTCAATTTAGTAGCCACCGGGGAGCTGTTTTTT

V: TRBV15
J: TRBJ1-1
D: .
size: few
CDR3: CATSRDEGAEAFF
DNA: TGTGCCACCAGCAGAGATGAAGGCGCTGAAGCTTTCTTT

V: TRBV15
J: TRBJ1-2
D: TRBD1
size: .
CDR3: CATSPTGNYGYPF
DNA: TGTGCCACCAGTCCGACAGGGAACTATGGCTACCCCTTC

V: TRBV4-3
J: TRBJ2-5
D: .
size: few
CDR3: CASSQDSGAQETQYF
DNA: TGCGCCAGCAGCCAAGACTCGGGGGCGCAAGAGACCCAGTACTTC

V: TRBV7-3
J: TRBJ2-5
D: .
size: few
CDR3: CASSLLPGLQETQYF
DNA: TGTGCCAGCAGCCTACTACCGGGACTTCAAGAGACCCAGTACTTC

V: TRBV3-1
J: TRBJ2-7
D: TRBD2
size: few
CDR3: CASSHLPSGVGLANEQYF
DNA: TGTGCCAGCAGTCACCTACCTTCCGGGGTGGGACTAGCGAACGAGCAGTACTTC

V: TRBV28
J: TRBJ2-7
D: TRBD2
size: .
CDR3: CASSLGSSGRGCEQYF
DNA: TGTGCCAGCAGTTTAGGATCTAGCGGGAGGGGATGCGAGCAGTACTTC

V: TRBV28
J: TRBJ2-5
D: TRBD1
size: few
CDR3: CVSSRDRGMETQYF
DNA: TGTGTCAGCAGTAGGGACAGGGGGATGGAGACCCAGTACTTC

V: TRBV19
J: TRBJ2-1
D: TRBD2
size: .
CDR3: CASSMGSGGEQFF
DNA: TGTGCCAGTAGTATGGGTAGCGGGGGTGAGCAGTTCTTC

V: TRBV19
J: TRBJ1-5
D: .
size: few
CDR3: CASSIDGNSNQPQHF
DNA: TGTGCCAGTAGTATAGATGGGAATAGCAATCAGCCCCAGCATTTT

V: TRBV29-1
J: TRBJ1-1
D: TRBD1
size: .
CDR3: CSVVGQGGRGTEASF
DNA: TGCAGCGTCGTTGGACAGGGGGGAAGGGGCACTGAAGCTTCCTTT

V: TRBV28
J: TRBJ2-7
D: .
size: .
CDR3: CASTQRGLSYEQYF
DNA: TGTGCCAGCACCCAACGGGGACTCAGCTACGAGCAGTACTTC

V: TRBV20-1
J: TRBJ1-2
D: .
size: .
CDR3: CSALSGGASGYTF
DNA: TGCAGTGCGCTGTCCGGGGGGGCTAGTGGCTACACCTTC

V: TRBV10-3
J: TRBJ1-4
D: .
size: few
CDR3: CAISGTTDEKLFF
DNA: TGTGCCATCAGTGGGACCACTGATGAAAAACTGTTTTTT

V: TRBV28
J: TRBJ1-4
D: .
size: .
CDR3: CASSSNPGIDEKLFF
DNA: TGTGCCAGCAGTTCAAATCCGGGGATCGATGAAAAACTGTTTTTT

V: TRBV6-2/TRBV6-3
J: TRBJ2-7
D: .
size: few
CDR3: CASRTPTSTGPYEQYF
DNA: TGTGCCAGCAGAACCCCTACTTCGACGGGCCCCTACGAGCAGTACTTC

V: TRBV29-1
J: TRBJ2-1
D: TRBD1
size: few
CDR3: CSVKTGDNEQFF
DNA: TGCAGCGTTAAAACAGGGGACAATGAGCAGTTCTTC

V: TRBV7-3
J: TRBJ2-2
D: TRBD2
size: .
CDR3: CAVRASGNTGELFF
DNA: TGTGCCGTAAGAGCTAGCGGGAACACCGGGGAGCTGTTTTTT

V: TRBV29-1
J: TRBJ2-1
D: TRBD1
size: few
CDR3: CSVEPGQGFYEQFF
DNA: TGCAGCGTTGAACCGGGACAGGGGTTTTATGAGCAGTTCTTC

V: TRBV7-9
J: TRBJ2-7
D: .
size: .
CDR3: CASSSHTVEGSYEQYF
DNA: TGTGCCAGCAGCTCACACACCGTCGAGGGTTCCTACGAGCAGTACTTC

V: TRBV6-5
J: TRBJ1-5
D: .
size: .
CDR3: CASSYRRQIDNQPQHF
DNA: TGTGCCAGCAGTTACCGCCGGCAGATAGACAATCAGCCCCAGCATTTT

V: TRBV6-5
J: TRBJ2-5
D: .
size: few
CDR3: CASSRVMGRETQYF
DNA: TGTGCCAGCAGTCGGGTGATGGGGCGAGAGACCCAGTACTTC

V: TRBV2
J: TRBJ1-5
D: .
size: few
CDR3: CASSQDSLGGNQPQHF
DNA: TGTGCCAGCAGTCAGGACTCCTTGGGGGGCAATCAGCCCCAGCATTTT

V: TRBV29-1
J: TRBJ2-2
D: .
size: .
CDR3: CSVEWGYGELFF
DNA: TGCAGCGTTGAGTGGGGGTACGGGGAGTTGTTTTTT

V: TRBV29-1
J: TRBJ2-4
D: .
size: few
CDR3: CSAEDRRKNIQYF
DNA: TGCAGCGCTGAAGACCGTCGCAAAAACATTCAGTACTTC

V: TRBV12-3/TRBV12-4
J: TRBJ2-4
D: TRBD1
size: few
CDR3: CASRPTGGDIQYF
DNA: TGTGCCAGCAGGCCGACAGGGGGGGACATTCAGTACTTC

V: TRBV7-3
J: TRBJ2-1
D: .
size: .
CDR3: CASSLKRQDEQFF
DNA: TGTGCCAGCAGCTTAAAGCGGCAGGATGAGCAGTTCTTC

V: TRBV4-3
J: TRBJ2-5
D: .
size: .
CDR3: CASSQDHGLQETQYF
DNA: TGCGCCAGCAGCCAAGATCACGGATTACAAGAGACCCAGTACTTC